This T cell receptor (beta chain) was observed in a study of shared clonotypes between healthy human individuals. General study results and limits: Estimated clonotype richness was generally higher in naive than memory subsets.

Profiled with immunoSEQ multiplex PCR; TCRdb holds only in-frame clones, not every one. The sample records more than 850,000 clones, roughly 74% being singletons. A remark on this clone: The antigen remains undetermined.

The CDR3 is made up of 15 amino acids. Germline V gives CDR1 MNHEY, CDR2 SMNVEV (reference sequence). V was clipped by 8 bases and J by 5 bases; unmatched bases: 9. The chain carries TRBV27 and TRBJ2-7; 13 bases agree with TRBD2. Sequencing was performed on memory CD4+ T cells from PBMCs. Subset given: CD45RA-negative fraction. The source of this sequence is a man aged 18 to 30 in good health. Some clones in this sample may be carry-over from other donors' samples. CDR3: CASSRPGLAGHEQYF. CDR3 nucleotide sequence: TGTGCCAGCTCCCGCCCGGGACTAGCGGGACACGAGCAGTACTTC.